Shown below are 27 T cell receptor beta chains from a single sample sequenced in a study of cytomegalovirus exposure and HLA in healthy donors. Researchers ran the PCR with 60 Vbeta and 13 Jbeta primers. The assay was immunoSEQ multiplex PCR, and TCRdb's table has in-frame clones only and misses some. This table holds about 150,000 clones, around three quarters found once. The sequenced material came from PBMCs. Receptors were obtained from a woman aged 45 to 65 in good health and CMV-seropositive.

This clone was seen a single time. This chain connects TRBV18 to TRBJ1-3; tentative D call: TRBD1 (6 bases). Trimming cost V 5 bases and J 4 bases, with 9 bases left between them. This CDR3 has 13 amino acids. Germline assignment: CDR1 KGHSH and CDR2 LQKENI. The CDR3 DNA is TGTGCCAGCTCATCGGACAGAGGAAACACCATATATTTT. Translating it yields CASSSDRGNTIYF.

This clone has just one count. The chain's CDR3 is CASSPTAQGLIQGYTF. In DNA form, the CDR3 reads TGTGCCAGCTCACCCACCGCTCAGGGTTTGATTCAAGGCTACACCTTC. The rearrangement joins TRBV18 to TRBJ1-2, with a weak D call TRBD1 (5 bases). The V end lost 3 bases, the J end lost 8 bases, and 22 bases lay between the germline ends. CDR3 length: 16 residues. Germline CDR1 reads KGHSH; CDR2 reads LQKENI.

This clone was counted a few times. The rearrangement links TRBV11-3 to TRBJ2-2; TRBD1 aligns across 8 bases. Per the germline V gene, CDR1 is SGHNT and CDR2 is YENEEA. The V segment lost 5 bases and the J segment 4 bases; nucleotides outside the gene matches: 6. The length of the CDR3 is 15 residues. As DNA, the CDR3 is TGTGCCAGCAGCGCCAGGACAGGGAGCACCGGGGAGCTGTTTTTT. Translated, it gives CASSARTGSTGELFF. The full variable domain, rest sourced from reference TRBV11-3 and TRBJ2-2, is EAGVVQSPRYKIIEKKQPVAFWCNPISGHNTLYWYLQNLGQGPELLIRYENEEAVDDSQLPKDRFSAERLKGVDSTLKIQPAELGDSAVYLCASSARTGSTGELFFGEGSRLTVL.

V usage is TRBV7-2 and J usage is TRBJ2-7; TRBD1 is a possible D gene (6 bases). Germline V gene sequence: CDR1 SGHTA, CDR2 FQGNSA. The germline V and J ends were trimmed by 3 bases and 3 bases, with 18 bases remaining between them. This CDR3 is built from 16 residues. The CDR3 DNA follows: TGTGCCAGCAGCTTGGACGGGACACTAAAGATCTACGAGCAGTACTTC. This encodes CASSLDGTLKIYEQYF.

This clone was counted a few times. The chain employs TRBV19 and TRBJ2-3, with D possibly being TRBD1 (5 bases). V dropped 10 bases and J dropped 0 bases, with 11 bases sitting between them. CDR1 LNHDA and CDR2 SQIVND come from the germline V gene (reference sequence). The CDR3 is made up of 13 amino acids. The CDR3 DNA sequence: TGTGCCACCACGAGGACAAGCACAGATACGCAGTATTTT. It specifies CATTRTSTDTQYF.

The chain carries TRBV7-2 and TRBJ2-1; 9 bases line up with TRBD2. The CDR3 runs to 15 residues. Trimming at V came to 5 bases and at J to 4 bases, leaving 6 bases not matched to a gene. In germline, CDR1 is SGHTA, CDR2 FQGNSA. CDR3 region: CASSHSGGPYNEQFF. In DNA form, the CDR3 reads TGTGCCAGCAGCCATAGCGGGGGACCTTACAATGAGCAGTTCTTC.

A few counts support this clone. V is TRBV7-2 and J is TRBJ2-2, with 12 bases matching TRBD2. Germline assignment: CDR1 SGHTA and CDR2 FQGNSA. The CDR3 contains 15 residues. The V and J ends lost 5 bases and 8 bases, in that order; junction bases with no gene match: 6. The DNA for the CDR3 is TGTGCCAGCAGCCTCCTAGCGGGAGGGCAAGGGGAGCTGTTTTTT. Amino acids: CASSLLAGGQGELFF.

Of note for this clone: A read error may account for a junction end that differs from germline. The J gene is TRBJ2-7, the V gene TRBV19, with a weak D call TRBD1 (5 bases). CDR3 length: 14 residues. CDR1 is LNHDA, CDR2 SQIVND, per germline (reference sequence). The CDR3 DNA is TGTGCCAGTAGTTTCGCCGACAGCCCCTACGAGCAGTGCTTC. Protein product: CASSFADSPYEQCF.

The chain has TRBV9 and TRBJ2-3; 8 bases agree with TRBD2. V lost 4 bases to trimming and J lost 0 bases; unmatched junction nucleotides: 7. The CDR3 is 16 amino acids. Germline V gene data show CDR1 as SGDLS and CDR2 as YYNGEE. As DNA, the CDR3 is TGTGCCAGCAGCCCATACGGCGGGGGGAGCACAGATACGCAGTATTTT. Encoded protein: CASSPYGGGSTDTQYF.

CDR3 loop: CASRTPGWEETQYF. CDR3 sequence (DNA): TGTGCCAGCAGGACTCCAGGGTGGGAAGAGACCCAGTACTTC. This chain connects TRBV6-5 to TRBJ2-5; perhaps TRBD1 as D (5 bases). Deletions cut 6 bases from V and 3 bases from J, with 14 bases between. The length of the CDR3 is 14 residues. From germline, CDR1 is MNHEY and CDR2 SVGAGI.

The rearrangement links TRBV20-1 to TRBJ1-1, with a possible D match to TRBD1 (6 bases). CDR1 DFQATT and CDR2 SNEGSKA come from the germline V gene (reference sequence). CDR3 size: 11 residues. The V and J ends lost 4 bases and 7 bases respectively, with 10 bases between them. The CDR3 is CSAIRGFEAFF. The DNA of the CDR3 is TGCAGTGCTATAAGGGGGTTTGAAGCTTTCTTT.

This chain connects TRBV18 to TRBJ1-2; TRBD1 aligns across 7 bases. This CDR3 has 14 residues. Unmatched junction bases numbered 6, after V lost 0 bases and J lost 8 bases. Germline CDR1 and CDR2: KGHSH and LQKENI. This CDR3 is CASSPPRDSWGYTF. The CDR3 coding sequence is TGTGCCAGCTCACCACCGCGGGACAGCTGGGGCTACACCTTC.

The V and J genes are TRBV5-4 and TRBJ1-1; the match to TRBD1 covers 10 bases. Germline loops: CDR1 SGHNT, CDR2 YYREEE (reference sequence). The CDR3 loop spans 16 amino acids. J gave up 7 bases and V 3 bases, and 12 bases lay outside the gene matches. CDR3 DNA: TGTGCCAGCAGCTCCGACAGGGGGCAGTGGGGGGGTGAAGCTTTCTTT. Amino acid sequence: CASSSDRGQWGGEAFF.

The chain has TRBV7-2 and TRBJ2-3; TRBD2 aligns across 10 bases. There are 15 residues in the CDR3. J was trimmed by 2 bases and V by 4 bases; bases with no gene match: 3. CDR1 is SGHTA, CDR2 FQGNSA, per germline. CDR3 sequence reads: CASSSSGGITDTQYF. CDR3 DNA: TGTGCCAGCAGCTCTAGCGGGGGAATCACAGATACGCAGTATTTT. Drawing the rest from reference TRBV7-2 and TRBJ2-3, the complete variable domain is GAGVSQSPSNKVTEKGKDVELRCDPISGHTALYWYRQSLGQGLEFLIYFQGNSAPDKSGLPSDRFSAERTGGSVSTLTIQRTQQEDSAVYLCASSSSGGITDTQYFGPGTRLTVL.

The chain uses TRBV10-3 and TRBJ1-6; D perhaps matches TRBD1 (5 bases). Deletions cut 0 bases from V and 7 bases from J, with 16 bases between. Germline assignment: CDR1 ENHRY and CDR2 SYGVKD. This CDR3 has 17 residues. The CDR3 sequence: CAISESKGMGGNSPLHF. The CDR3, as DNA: TGTGCCATCAGTGAGTCGAAAGGGATGGGGGGAAATTCACCCCTCCACTTT.

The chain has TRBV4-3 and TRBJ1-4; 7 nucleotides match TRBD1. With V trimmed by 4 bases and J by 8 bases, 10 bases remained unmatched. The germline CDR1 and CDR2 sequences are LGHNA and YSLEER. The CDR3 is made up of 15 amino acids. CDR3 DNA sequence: TGCGCCAGCAGCCTACGGACAGGCGTGGGAGAAAAACTGTTTTTT. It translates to CASSLRTGVGEKLFF.

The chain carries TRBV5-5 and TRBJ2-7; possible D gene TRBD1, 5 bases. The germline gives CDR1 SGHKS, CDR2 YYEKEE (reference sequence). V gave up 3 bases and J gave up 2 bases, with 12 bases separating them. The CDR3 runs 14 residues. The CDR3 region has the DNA TGTGCCAGCAGCTCAACGACAGAAACCTACGAGCAGTACTTC. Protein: CASSSTTETYEQYF.

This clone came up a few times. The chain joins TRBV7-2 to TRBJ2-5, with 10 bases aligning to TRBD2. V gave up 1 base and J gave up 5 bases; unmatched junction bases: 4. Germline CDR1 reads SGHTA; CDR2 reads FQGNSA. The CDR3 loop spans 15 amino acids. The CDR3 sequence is CASSLGGAGGETQYF. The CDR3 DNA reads TGTGCCAGCAGCTTAGGAGGAGCGGGGGGGGAGACCCAGTACTTC. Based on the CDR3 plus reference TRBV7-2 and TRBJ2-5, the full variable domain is GAGVSQSPSNKVTEKGKDVELRCDPISGHTALYWYRQSLGQGLEFLIYFQGNSAPDKSGLPSDRFSAERTGGSVSTLTIQRTQQEDSAVYLCASSLGGAGGETQYFGPGTRLLVL.

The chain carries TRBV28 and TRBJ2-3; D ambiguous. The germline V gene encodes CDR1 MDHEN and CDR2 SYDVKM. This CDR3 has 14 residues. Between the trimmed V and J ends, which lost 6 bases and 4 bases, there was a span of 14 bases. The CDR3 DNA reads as TGTGCCAGCAGGTCGACATTTTATGCAGATACGCAGTATTTT. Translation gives CASRSTFYADTQYF.

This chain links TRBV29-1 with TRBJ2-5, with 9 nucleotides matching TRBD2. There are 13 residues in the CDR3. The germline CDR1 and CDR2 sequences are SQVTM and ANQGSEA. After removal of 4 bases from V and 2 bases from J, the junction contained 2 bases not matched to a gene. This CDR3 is CSVVLAGQETQYF. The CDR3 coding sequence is TGCAGCGTTGTTCTAGCGGGACAAGAGACCCAGTACTTC.

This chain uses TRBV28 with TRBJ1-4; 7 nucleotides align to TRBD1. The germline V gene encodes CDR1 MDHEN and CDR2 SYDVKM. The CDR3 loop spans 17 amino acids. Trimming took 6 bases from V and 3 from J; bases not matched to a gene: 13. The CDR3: CASSARKGAGANEKLFF. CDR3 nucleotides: TGTGCCAGCAGCGCTCGCAAGGGGGCAGGAGCTAATGAAAAACTGTTTTTT.

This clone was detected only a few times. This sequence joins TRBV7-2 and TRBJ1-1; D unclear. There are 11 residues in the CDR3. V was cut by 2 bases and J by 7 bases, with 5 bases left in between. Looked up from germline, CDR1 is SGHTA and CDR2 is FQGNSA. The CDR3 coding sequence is TGTGCCAGCAGCTTACGTATTGAAGCTTTCTTT. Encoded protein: CASSLRIEAFF.

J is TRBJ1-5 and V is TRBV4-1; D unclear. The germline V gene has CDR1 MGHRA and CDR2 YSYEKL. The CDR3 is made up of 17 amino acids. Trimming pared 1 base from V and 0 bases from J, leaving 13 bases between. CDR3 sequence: CASSQGEGARSNQPQHF. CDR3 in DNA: TGCGCCAGCAGCCAAGGCGAGGGCGCCCGTAGCAATCAGCCCCAGCATTTT.

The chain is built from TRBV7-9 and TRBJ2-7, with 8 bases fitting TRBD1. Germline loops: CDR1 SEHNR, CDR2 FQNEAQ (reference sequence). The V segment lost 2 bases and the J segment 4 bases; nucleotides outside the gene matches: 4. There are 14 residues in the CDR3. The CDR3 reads CASSLRDRLYEQYF. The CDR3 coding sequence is TGTGCCAGCAGCTTACGGGACAGGTTATACGAGCAGTACTTC.

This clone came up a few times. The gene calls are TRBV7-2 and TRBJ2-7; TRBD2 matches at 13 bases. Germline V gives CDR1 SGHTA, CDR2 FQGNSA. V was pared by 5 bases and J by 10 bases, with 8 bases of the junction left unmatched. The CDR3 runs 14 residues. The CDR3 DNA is TGTGCCAGCAGCACCGGGACTAGCGGGGCGAGACAGTACTTC. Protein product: CASSTGTSGARQYF.

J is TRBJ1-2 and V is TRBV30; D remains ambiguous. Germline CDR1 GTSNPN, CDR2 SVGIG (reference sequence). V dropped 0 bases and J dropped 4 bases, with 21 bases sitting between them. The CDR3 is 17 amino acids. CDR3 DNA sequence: TGTGCCTGGAGTGTATTTCGGCCGACGTGGGCGTCCTATGGCTACACCTTC. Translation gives CAWSVFRPTWASYGYTF.

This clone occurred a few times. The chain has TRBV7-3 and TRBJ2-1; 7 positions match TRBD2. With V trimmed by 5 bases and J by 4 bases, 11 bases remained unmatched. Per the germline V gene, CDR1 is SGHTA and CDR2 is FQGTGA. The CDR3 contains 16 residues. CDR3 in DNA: TGTGCCAGCAGCCACCGAACGGGGGGAGGGTACAATGAGCAGTTCTTC. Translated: CASSHRTGGGYNEQFF.